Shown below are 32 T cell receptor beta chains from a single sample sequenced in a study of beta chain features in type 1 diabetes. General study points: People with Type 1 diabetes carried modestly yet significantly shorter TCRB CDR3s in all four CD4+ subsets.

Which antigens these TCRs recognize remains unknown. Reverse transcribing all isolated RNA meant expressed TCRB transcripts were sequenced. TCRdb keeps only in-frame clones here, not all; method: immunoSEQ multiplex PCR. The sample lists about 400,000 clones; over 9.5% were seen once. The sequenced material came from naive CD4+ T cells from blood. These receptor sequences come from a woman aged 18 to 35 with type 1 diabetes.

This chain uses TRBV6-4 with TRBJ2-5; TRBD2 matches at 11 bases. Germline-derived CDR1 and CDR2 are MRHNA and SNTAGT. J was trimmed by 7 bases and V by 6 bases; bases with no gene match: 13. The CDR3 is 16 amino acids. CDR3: CASRQTPSGRFGTQYF. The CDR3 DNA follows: TGTGCCAGCAGACAAACCCCTAGCGGGAGGTTTGGGACCCAGTACTTC.

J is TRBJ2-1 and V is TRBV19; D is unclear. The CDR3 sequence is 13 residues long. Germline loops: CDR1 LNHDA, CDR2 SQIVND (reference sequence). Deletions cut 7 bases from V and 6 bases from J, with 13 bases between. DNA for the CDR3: TGTGCCAGTATTTCCCTAGGAACCAATGAGCAGTTCTTC. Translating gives CASISLGTNEQFF.

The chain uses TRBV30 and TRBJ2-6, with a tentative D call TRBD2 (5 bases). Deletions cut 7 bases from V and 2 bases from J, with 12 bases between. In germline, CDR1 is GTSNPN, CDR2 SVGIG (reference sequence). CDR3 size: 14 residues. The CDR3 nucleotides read TGTGCCTCCCGAATCGGGGCTGGGGCCAACGTCCTGACTTTC. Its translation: CASRIGAGANVLTF.

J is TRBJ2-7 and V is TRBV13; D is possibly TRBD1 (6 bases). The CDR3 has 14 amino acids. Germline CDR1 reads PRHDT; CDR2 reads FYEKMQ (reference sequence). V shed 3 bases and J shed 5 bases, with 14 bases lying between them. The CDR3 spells CASSFRGKGHEQYF. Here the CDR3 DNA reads TGTGCCAGCAGCTTCAGGGGAAAGGGCCACGAGCAGTACTTC. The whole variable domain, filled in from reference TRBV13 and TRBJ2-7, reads AAGVIQSPRHLIKEKRETATLKCYPIPRHDTVYWYQQGPGQDPQFLISFYEKMQSDKGSIPDRFSAQQFSDYHSELNMSSLELGDSALYFCASSFRGKGHEQYFGPGTRLTVT.

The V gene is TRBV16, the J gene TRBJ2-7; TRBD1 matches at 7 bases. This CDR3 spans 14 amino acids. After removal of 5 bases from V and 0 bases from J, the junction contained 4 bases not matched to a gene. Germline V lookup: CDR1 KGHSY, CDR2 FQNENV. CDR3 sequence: CASSMTGISYEQYF. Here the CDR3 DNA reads TGTGCCAGCAGCATGACAGGGATCTCCTACGAGCAGTACTTC. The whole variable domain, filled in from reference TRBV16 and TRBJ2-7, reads GEEVAQTPKHLVRGEGQKAKLYCAPIKGHSYVFWYQQVLKNEFKFLISFQNENVFDETGMPKERFSAKCLPNSPCSLEIQATKLEDSAVYFCASSMTGISYEQYFGPGTRLTVT.

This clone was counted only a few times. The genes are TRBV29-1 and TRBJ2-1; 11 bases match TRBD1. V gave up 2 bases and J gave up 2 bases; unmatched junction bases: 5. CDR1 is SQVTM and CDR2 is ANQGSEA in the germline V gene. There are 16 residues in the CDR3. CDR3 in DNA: TGCAGCGTTGAAATGTTGGGACAGGGGGCCTACAATGAGCAGTTCTTC. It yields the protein CSVEMLGQGAYNEQFF.

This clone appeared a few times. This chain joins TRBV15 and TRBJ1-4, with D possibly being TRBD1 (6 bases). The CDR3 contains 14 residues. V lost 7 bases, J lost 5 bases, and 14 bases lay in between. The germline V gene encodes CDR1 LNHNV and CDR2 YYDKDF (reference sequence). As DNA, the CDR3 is TGTGCCACCACCCGGGGGGGCGGCAATGAAAAACTGTTTTTT. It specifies CATTRGGGNEKLFF.

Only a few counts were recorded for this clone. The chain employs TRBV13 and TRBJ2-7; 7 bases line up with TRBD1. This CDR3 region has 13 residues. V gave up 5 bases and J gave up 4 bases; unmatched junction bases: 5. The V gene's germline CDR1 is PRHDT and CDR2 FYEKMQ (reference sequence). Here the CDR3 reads CASSPNRGYEQYF. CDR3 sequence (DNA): TGTGCCAGCAGCCCGAACAGGGGTTACGAGCAGTACTTC.

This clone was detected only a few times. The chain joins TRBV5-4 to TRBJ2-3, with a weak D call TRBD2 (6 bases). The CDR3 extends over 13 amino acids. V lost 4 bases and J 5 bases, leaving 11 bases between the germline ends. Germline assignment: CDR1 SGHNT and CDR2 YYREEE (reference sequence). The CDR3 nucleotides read TGTGCCAGCAGCGAGGGACTTAAAGATACGCAGTATTTT. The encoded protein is CASSEGLKDTQYF.

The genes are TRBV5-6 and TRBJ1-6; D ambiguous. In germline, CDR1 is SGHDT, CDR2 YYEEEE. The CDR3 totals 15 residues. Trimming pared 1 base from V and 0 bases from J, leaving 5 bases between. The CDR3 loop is CASSLRSSYNSPLHF. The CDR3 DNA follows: TGTGCCAGCAGCTTGCGGAGCTCCTATAATTCACCCCTCCACTTT.

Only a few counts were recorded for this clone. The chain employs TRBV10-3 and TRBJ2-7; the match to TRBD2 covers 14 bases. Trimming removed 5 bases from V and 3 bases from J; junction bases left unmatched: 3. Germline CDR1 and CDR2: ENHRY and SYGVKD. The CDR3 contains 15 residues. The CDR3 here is CAISTGTSGGYEQYF. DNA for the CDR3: TGTGCCATCAGTACAGGGACTAGCGGGGGCTACGAGCAGTACTTC.

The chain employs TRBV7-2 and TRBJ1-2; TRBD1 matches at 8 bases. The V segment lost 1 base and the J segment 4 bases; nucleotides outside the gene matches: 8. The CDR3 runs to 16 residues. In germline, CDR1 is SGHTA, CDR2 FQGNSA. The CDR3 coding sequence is TGTGCCAGCAGCTTAGGAAGGGGCAGGGGGCCCTATGGCTACACCTTC. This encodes CASSLGRGRGPYGYTF.

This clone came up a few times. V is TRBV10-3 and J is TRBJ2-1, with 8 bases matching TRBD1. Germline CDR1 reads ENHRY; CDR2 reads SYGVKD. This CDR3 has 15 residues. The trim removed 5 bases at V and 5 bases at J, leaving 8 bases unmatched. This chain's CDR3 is CAISLRQGTHNEQFF. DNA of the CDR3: TGTGCCATCAGTTTAAGACAGGGGACCCACAATGAGCAGTTCTTC.

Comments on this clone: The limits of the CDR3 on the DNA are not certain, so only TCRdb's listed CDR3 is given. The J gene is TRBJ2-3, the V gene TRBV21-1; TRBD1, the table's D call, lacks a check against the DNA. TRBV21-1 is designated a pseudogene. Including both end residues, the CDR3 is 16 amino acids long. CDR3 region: CASSDPVGQGTDTQYF.

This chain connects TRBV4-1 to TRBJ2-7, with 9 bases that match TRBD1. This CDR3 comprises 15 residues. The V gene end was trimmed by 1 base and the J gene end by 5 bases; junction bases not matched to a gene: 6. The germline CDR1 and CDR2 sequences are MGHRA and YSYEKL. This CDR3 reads CASSQVGTGRHEQYF. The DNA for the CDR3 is TGCGCCAGCAGCCAAGTTGGGACAGGGAGGCACGAGCAGTACTTC.

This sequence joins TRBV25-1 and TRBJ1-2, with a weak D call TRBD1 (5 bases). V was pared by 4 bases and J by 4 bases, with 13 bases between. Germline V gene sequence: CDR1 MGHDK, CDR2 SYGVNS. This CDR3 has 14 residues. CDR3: CASSGVGRGYGYTF. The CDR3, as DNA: TGTGCCAGCAGTGGTGTGGGGCGCGGCTATGGCTACACCTTC.

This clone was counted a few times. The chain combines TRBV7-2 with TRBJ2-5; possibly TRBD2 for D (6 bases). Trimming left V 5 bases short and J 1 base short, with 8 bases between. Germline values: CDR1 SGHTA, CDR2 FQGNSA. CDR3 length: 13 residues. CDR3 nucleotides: TGTGCCAGCAGCACCGGGAGCCAAGAGACCCAGTACTTC. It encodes CASSTGSQETQYF.

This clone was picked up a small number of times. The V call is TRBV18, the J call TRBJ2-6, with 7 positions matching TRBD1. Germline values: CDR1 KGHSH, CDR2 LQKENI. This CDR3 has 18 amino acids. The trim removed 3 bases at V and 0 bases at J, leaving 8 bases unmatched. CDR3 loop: CASSPGQKTISGANVLTF. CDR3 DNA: TGTGCCAGCTCACCGGGACAGAAAACGATCTCTGGGGCCAACGTCCTGACTTTC.

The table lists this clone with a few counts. The CDR3 here is CASSADLDTQYF. CDR3 DNA sequence: TGTGCCAGCAGCGCCGACTTAGATACGCAGTATTTT. The chain couples TRBV7-3 to TRBJ2-3; D remains ambiguous. Germline lookup yields CDR1 SGHTA and CDR2 FQGTGA. The CDR3 has 12 residues. V was trimmed by 5 bases and J by 5 bases, leaving 8 bases between them.

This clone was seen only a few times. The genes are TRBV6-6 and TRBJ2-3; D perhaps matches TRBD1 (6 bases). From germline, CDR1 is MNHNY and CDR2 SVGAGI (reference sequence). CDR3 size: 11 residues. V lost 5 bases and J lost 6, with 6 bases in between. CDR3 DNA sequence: TGTGCCAGCAGTCAGGGGGATACGCAGTATTTT. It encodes CASSQGDTQYF.

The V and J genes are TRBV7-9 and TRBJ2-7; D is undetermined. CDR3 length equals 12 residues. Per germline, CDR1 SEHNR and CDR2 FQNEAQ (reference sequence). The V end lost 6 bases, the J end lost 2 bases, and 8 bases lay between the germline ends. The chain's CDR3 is CASSSVTYEQYF. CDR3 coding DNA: TGTGCCAGCAGTTCGGTTACCTACGAGCAGTACTTC.

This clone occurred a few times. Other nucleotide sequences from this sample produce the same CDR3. The CDR3 sequence: CASSPEGSGNTIYF. For the CDR3, the DNA is TGTGCCAGCTCACCGGAGGGGTCTGGAAACACCATATATTTT. This chain connects TRBV18 to TRBJ1-3; D might be TRBD1 (5 bases). Trimming stripped 3 bases from V and 1 base from J, with 7 bases between. The CDR3 extends over 14 amino acids. The V gene's germline CDR1 is KGHSH and CDR2 LQKENI.

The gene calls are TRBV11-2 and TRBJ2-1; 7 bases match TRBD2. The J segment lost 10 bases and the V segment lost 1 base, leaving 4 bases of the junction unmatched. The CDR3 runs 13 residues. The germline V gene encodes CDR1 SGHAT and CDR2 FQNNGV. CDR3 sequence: CASSLGERDEQFF. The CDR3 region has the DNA TGTGCCAGCAGCTTAGGCGAGCGGGACGAGCAGTTCTTC.

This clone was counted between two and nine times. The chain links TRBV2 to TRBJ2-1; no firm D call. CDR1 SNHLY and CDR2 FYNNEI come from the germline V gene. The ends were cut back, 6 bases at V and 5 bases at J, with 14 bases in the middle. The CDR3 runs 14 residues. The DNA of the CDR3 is TGTGCCAGCAGGTACACTACGGCGGACAATGAGCAGTTCTTC. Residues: CASRYTTADNEQFF.

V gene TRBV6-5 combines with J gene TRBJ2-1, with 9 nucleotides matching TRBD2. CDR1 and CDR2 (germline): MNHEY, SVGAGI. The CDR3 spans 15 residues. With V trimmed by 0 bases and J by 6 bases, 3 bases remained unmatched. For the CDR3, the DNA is TGTGCCAGCAGTTACTCTATAGCGGGGGCCAATGAGCAGTTCTTC. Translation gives CASSYSIAGANEQFF.

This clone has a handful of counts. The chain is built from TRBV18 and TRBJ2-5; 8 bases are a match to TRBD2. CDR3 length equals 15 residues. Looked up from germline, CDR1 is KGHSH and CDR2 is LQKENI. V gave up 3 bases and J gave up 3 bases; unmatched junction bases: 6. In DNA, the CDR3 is TGTGCCAGCTCACCCCCGACTAGCGCGAAAGAGACCCAGTACTTC. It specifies CASSPPTSAKETQYF.

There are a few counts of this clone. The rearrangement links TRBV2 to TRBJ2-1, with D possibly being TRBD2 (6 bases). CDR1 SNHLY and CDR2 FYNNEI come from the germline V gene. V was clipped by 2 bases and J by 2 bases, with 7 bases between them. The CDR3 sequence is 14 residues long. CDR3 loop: CASSELAPYNEQFF. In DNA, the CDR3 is TGTGCCAGCAGTGAACTAGCGCCCTACAATGAGCAGTTCTTC.

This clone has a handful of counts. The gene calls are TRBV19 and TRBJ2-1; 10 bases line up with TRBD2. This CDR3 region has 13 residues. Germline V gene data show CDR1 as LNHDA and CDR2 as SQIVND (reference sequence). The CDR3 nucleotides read TGTCGCACAGCGCTAGCGGGAGTCCATGAGCAGTTCTTC. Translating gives CRTALAGVHEQFF.

CDR3: CASRRTGGNQPQHF. CDR3 DNA: TGTGCCAGCAGAAGGACAGGGGGGAATCAGCCCCAGCATTTT. The genes are TRBV27 and TRBJ1-5; 10 bases match TRBD1. The CDR3 covers 14 residues. Losses at the gene ends were 6 bases for V and 4 bases for J; bases not matched to a gene: 3. Germline CDR1 is MNHEY and CDR2 is SMNVEV (reference sequence).

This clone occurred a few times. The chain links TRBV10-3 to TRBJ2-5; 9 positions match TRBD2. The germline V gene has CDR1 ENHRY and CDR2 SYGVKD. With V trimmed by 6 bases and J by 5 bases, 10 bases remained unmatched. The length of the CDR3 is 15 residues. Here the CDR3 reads CAISLVAGEAETQYF. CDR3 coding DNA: TGTGCCATCAGCCTTGTAGCGGGAGAGGCGGAGACCCAGTACTTC.

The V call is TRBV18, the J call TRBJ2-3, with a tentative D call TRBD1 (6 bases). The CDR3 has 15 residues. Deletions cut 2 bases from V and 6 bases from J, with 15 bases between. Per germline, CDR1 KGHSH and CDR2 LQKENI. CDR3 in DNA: TGTGCCAGCTCACCAGGTGCCAGGGGACGGGATACGCAGTATTTT. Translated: CASSPGARGRDTQYF.

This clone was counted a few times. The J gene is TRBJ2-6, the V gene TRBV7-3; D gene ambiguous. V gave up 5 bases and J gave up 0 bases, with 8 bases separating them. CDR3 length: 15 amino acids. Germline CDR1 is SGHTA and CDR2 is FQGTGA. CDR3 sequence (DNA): TGTGCCAGCAGCGCAGGAAGCTCTGGGGCCAACGTCCTGACTTTC. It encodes CASSAGSSGANVLTF.